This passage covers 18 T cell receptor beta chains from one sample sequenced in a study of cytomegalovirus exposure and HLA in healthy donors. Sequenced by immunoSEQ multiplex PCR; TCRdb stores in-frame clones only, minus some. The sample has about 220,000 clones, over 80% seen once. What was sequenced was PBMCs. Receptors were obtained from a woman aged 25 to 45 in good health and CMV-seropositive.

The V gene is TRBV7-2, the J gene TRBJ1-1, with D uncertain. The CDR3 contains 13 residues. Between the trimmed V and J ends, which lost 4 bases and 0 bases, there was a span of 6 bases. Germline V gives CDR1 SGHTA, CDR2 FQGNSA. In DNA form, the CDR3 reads TGTGCCAGCAGCTATGTTATGAACACTGAAGCTTTCTTT. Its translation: CASSYVMNTEAFF.

The CDR3 spells CASSEARQSIAKNIQYF. CDR3 nucleotides: TGTGCCAGCAGTGAAGCGAGGCAGTCTATAGCCAAAAACATTCAGTACTTC. The chain joins TRBV2 to TRBJ2-4, with D unclear. The V end lost 0 bases, the J end lost 0 bases, and 12 bases lay between the germline ends. Germline CDR1 and CDR2: SNHLY and FYNNEI. CDR3 length equals 17 residues.

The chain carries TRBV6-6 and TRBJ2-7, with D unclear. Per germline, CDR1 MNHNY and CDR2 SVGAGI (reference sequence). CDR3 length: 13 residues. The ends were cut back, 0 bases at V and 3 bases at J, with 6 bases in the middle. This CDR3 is CASSYSRLYEQYF. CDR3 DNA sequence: TGTGCCAGCAGTTACTCGAGGCTCTACGAGCAGTACTTC.

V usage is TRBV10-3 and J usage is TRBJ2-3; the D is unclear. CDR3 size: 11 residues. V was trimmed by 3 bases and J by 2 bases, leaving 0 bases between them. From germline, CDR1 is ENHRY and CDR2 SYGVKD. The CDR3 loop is CAISDTDTQYF. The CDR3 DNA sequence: TGTGCCATCAGTGACACAGATACGCAGTATTTT.

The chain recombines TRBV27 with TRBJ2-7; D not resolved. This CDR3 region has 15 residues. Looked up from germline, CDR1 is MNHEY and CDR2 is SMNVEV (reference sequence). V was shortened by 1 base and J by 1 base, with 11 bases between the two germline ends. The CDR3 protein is CASSLLPSQSYEQYF. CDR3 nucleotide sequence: TGTGCCAGCAGTTTATTGCCCTCCCAATCCTACGAGCAGTACTTC.

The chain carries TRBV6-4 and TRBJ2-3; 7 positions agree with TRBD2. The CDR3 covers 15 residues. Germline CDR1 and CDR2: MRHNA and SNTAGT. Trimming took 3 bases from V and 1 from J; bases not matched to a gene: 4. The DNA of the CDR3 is TGTGCCAGCAGTGATCAGCGGGGTGGCACAGATACGCAGTATTTT. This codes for CASSDQRGGTDTQYF.

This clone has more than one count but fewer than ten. CDR3 bases: TGTGCCAGTAAGGGACAGGGGACGCAGCCCCAGCATTTT. Protein sequence: CASKGQGTQPQHF. The rearrangement uses TRBV19 and TRBJ1-5, with TRBD1 identical over 10 bases. Trimming cost V 7 bases and J 7 bases; bases outside gene matches: 4. This CDR3 is 13 amino acids long. CDR1 is LNHDA and CDR2 is SQIVND in the germline V gene (reference sequence).

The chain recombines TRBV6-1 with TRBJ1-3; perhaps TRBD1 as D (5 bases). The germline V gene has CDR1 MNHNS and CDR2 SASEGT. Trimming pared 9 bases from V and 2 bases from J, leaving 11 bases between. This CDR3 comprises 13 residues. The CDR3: CASPGAAGNTIYF. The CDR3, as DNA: TGTGCCAGTCCTGGGGCAGCTGGAAACACCATATATTTT.

The CDR3 region has the DNA TGTGCCAGCAGTTTTGCCGGGGGCGAGCAGTACTTC. It codes for CASSFAGGEQYF. This sequence joins TRBV27 and TRBJ2-7; tentative D call: TRBD2 (6 bases). The length of the CDR3 is 12 residues. Germline-derived CDR1 and CDR2 are MNHEY and SMNVEV (reference sequence). The V gene lost 3 bases and the J gene lost 6 bases, with 9 bases spanning the gap.

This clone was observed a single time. The DNA for the CDR3 is TGCGCCAGCAGCTTGGAACCGCGCGGCAATGAGCAGTTCTTC. Amino acid sequence: CASSLEPRGNEQFF. The chain links TRBV5-1 to TRBJ2-1; D is unresolved. V lost 0 bases to trimming and J lost 6 bases, with 10 bases between them. This CDR3 contains 14 residues. Germline V CDR1 and CDR2: SGHRS, YFSETQ. The full variable domain, in which reference TRBV5-1 and TRBJ2-1 provide the parts outside the CDR3, is KAGVTQTPRYLIKTRGQQVTLSCSPISGHRSVSWYQQTPGQGLQFLFEYFSETQRNKGNFPGRFSGRQFSNSRSEMNVSTLELGDSALYLCASSLEPRGNEQFFGPGTRLTVL.

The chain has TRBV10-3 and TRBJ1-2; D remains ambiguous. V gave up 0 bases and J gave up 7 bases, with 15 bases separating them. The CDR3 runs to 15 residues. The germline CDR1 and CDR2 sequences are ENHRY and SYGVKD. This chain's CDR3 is CAISESTLGTSGYTF. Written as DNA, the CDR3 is TGTGCCATCAGTGAGTCGACTTTGGGAACAAGTGGCTACACCTTC.

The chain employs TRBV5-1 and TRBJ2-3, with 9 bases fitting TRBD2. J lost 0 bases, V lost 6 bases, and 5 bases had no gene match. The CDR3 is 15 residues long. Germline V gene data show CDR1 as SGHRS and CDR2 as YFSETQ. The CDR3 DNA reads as TGCGCCAGCACGCTCGGGACTAGCAGCACAGATACGCAGTATTTT. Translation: CASTLGTSSTDTQYF.

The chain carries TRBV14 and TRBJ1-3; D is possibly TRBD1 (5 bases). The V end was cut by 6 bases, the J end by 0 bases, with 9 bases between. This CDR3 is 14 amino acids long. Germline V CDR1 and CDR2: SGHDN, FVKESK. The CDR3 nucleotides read TGTGCCAGCAGGGACACCTTCTCTGGAAACACCATATATTTT. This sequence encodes CASRDTFSGNTIYF.

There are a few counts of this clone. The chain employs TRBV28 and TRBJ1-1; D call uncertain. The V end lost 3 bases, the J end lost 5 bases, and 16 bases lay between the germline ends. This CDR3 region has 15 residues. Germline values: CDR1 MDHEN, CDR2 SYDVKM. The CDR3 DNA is TGTGCCAGCAGTTTGACTGGGCAGTTGATGACTGAAGCTTTCTTT. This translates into CASSLTGQLMTEAFF.

The CDR3 reads CASGAGTSGRNEQFF. The CDR3 DNA reads TGTGCCAGCGGAGCCGGGACTAGCGGCCGCAATGAGCAGTTCTTC. The chain is built from TRBV2 and TRBJ2-1; 11 positions agree with TRBD2. V trimming: 8 bases; J trimming: 6 bases; junction bases outside the gene matches: 9. The germline V gene has CDR1 SNHLY and CDR2 FYNNEI. CDR3 length: 15 amino acids. The whole variable domain, remainder taken from reference TRBV2 and TRBJ2-1, is EPEVTQTPSHQVTQMGQEVILRCVPISNHLYFYWYRQILGQKVEFLVSFYNNEISEKSEIFDDQFSVERPDGSNFTLKIRSTKLEDSAMYFCASGAGTSGRNEQFFGPGTRLTVL.

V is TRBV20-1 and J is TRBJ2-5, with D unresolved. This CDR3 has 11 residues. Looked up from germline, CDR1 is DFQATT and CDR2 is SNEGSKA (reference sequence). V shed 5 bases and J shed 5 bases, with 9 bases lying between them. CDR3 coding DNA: TGCAGTGCTTCCCCTTTGGAGACCCAGTACTTC. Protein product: CSASPLETQYF.

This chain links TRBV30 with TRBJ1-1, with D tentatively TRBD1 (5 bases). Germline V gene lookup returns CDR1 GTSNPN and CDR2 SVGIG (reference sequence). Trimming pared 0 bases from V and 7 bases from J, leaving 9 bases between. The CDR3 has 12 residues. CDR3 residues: CAWSVTGGEAFF. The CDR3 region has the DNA TGTGCCTGGAGTGTAACGGGGGGTGAAGCTTTCTTT.

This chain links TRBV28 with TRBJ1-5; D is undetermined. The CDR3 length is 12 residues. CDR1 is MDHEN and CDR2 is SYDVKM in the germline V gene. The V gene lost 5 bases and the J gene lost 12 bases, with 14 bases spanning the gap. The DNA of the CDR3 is TGTGCCAGCAGTCGAGGTCTCTTGGTCCAGCATTTT. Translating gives CASSRGLLVQHF.